Presented here are 29 T cell receptor beta chains from one specimen sequenced in a study of shared clonotypes between healthy human individuals. Libraries were prepared by immunoSEQ multiplex PCR; TCRdb keeps only in-frame clonotypes and omits some of them. The data show millions of clones, with approximately 92% seen just once and over 0.12% held by the top ten. Sample: naive CD4+ T cells sorted from blood. Subset noted: CD45RA+ positively selected. These receptors all stem from a man younger than 35 in good health.

V and J are TRBV2 and TRBJ2-3, with TRBD2 matching over 15 bases. J lost 6 bases, V lost 6 bases, and 4 bases had no gene match. The CDR3 consists of 15 residues. Germline CDR1 reads SNHLY; CDR2 reads FYNNEI. CDR3 sequence (DNA): TGTGCCAGCAGAGGGACTAGCGGGAGGAGGGATACGCAGTATTTT. Translation gives CASRGTSGRRDTQYF.

The chain recombines TRBV5-6 with TRBJ2-5; 15 bases fit TRBD2. V shed 0 bases and J 4 bases; nucleotides not matched to a gene: 1. This CDR3 is 16 amino acids long. The germline V gene has CDR1 SGHDT and CDR2 YYEEEE. The CDR3 loop is CASSLGTSGRVETQYF. Here the CDR3 DNA reads TGTGCCAGCAGCTTGGGGACTAGCGGGAGGGTAGAGACCCAGTACTTC.

This chain links TRBV11-2 with TRBJ2-3; D tentatively reads TRBD1 or TRBD2 (7 bases each). CDR3 length equals 15 residues. Trimming shortened V by 4 bases and J by 2 bases, and 13 bases separated the two germline ends. Germline CDR1 is SGHAT and CDR2 is FQNNGV. CDR3 residues: CASSWEGAHTDTQYF. For the CDR3, the DNA is TGTGCCAGCAGCTGGGAGGGGGCCCACACAGATACGCAGTATTTT.

J is TRBJ2-1 and V is TRBV28; TRBD1 matches at 10 bases. This CDR3 is 16 amino acids long. V was clipped by 5 bases and J by 5 bases; unmatched bases: 9. Germline assignment: CDR1 MDHEN and CDR2 SYDVKM. The CDR3 nucleotides read TGTGCCAGCAGTCGGAACGGACAGGGGGTTAACAATGAGCAGTTCTTC. This encodes CASSRNGQGVNNEQFF.

The V gene is TRBV7-2, the J gene TRBJ2-1, with TRBD1 matching 8 bases. There are 15 residues in the CDR3. V lost 4 bases to trimming and J lost 0 bases; unmatched junction nucleotides: 2. CDR1 SGHTA and CDR2 FQGNSA come from the germline V gene. The CDR3 here is CASSYDRGSYNEQFF. The CDR3 DNA follows: TGTGCCAGCAGCTACGACAGGGGCTCCTACAATGAGCAGTTCTTC.

The chain links TRBV7-2 to TRBJ2-3, with unresolved D. This CDR3 spans 14 amino acids. Germline V gene sequence: CDR1 SGHTA, CDR2 FQGNSA. The V and J ends lost 2 bases and 1 base respectively, with 7 bases between them. The CDR3 is CASSLNAGTDTQYF. The CDR3 DNA reads as TGTGCCAGCAGCTTAAATGCTGGCACAGATACGCAGTATTTT. Full variable domain (outside the CDR3, taken from reference TRBV7-2 and TRBJ2-3): GAGVSQSPSNKVTEKGKDVELRCDPISGHTALYWYRQSLGQGLEFLIYFQGNSAPDKSGLPSDRFSAERTGGSVSTLTIQRTQQEDSAVYLCASSLNAGTDTQYFGPGTRLTVL.

As concerns this clone: The sample holds other DNA sequences that translate to the same CDR3. The chain links TRBV5-1 to TRBJ1-6, with unresolved D. Trimming removed 4 bases at V and 7 bases at J, with 9 bases between. From germline, CDR1 is SGHRS and CDR2 YFSETQ. The CDR3 contains 13 residues. CDR3 in DNA: TGCGCCAGCAGCCTCGTGGGAAATTCACCCCTCCACTTT. Amino acids: CASSLVGNSPLHF.

The chain links TRBV4-1 to TRBJ1-2, with D possibly matching TRBD1 (5 bases). V was shortened by 0 bases and J by 1 base, with 9 bases between the two germline ends. This CDR3 comprises 15 residues. Germline loops: CDR1 MGHRA, CDR2 YSYEKL. The CDR3 protein is CASSQDLTVNYGYTF. In DNA, the CDR3 is TGCGCCAGCAGCCAAGATCTGACAGTTAACTATGGCTACACCTTC.

As to this clone: Other DNA sequences in the sample encode the same CDR3. The chain is built from TRBV6-5 and TRBJ1-3, with TRBD1 matching over 8 bases. There are 13 residues in the CDR3. J gave up 1 base and V 8 bases, and 1 base lay outside the gene matches. Per germline, CDR1 MNHEY and CDR2 SVGAGI. In nucleotides, the CDR3 is TGTGCCAGCCGGACAGGGTCTGGAAACACCATATATTTT. Encoded protein: CASRTGSGNTIYF.

V gene TRBV6-6 combines with J gene TRBJ2-7, with TRBD1 as a possible D gene (6 bases). Germline CDR1 is MNHNY and CDR2 is SVGAGI (reference sequence). The CDR3 contains 15 residues. Trimming stripped 0 bases from V and 2 bases from J, with 11 bases between. The DNA for the CDR3 is TGTGCCAGCAGTTACTCGAGTGGACAGCCCTACGAGCAGTACTTC. Translated, it gives CASSYSSGQPYEQYF.

The chain joins TRBV19 to TRBJ2-2; a weak D match, TRBD1 (6 bases). The V end lost 3 bases, the J end lost 3 bases, and 14 bases lay between the germline ends. Germline V CDR1 and CDR2: LNHDA, SQIVND (reference sequence). The CDR3 runs to 16 residues. The chain's CDR3 is CASSIPWGRDTGELFF. CDR3 in DNA: TGTGCCAGTAGTATTCCGTGGGGGCGTGACACCGGGGAGCTGTTTTTT. The whole variable domain, filled in from reference TRBV19 and TRBJ2-2, reads DGGITQSPKYLFRKEGQNVTLSCEQNLNHDAMYWYRQDPGQGLRLIYYSQIVNDFQKGDIAEGYSVSREKKESFPLTVTSAQKNPTAFYLCASSIPWGRDTGELFFGEGSRLTVL.

The V call is TRBV2, the J call TRBJ1-6; 9 bases match TRBD1. J lost 10 bases, V lost 6 bases, and 10 bases had no gene match. Germline lookup yields CDR1 SNHLY and CDR2 FYNNEI. The CDR3 length is 15 residues. In DNA form, the CDR3 reads TGTGCCAGCAGGTATCCGGGACAGGGTCCCTCACCCCTCCACTTT. Translation gives CASRYPGQGPSPLHF.

This clone was recorded once. The chain combines TRBV2 with TRBJ2-5; D call uncertain. CDR1 SNHLY and CDR2 FYNNEI come from the germline V gene. Trimming shortened V by 5 bases and J by 2 bases, and 6 bases separated the two germline ends. The CDR3 covers 12 residues. The DNA of the CDR3 is TGTGCCAGCAGTCTATTACAAGAGACCCAGTACTTC. It codes for CASSLLQETQYF.

Of note for this clone: Other DNA sequences from this sample encode an identical CDR3 as well. This chain uses TRBV10-3 with TRBJ1-2; a weak D match, TRBD1 (6 bases). The CDR3 sequence is 15 residues long. Germline V gene sequence: CDR1 ENHRY, CDR2 SYGVKD. The V and J ends lost 0 bases and 4 bases respectively, with 12 bases between them. The CDR3, as DNA: TGTGCCATCAGTGAGTCTGGCGGGGGCGGCTATGGCTACACCTTC. Residues: CAISESGGGGYGYTF.

The J gene is TRBJ2-5, the V gene TRBV19; 9 nucleotides match TRBD2. V was pared by 0 bases and J by 2 bases, with 1 base of the junction left unmatched. This CDR3 region has 15 residues. Germline V gene sequence: CDR1 LNHDA, CDR2 SQIVND (reference sequence). The chain's CDR3 is CASSIESGRQETQYF. CDR3 coding DNA: TGTGCCAGTAGTATAGAAAGCGGGAGGCAAGAGACCCAGTACTTC.

This clone is a singleton in its sample. V is TRBV6-1 and J is TRBJ1-3; 8 nucleotides line up with TRBD1. The CDR3 is 14 amino acids. Germline loops: CDR1 MNHNS, CDR2 SASEGT. After removal of 6 bases from V and 0 bases from J, the junction contained 1 base not matched to a gene. CDR3 nucleotides: TGTGCCAGCAGGGGACAGGCCTCTGGAAACACCATATATTTT. Translation gives CASRGQASGNTIYF.

The J gene is TRBJ2-1, the V gene TRBV10-3, with 9 bases identical to TRBD2. J lost 14 bases, V lost 1 base, and 6 bases had no gene match. The CDR3 covers 13 residues. The germline V gene encodes CDR1 ENHRY and CDR2 SYGVKD. The CDR3 DNA follows: TGTGCCATCAGTGAGTTTCGCGGGAGGGAGGAGTTCTTC. It specifies CAISEFRGREEFF.

Only a few counts were recorded for this clone. The chain carries TRBV18 and TRBJ1-5; possibly TRBD1 for D (5 bases). The V end lost 4 bases, the J end lost 1 base, and 11 bases lay between the germline ends. The CDR3 runs 15 residues. Germline V gene sequence: CDR1 KGHSH, CDR2 LQKENI. The DNA for the CDR3 is TGTGCCAGCTCACAGGAGGGGATAAGCAATCAGCCCCAGCATTTT. Protein product: CASSQEGISNQPQHF.

The chain links TRBV6-1 to TRBJ2-2; 10 positions agree with TRBD2. V was clipped by 7 bases and J by 4 bases; unmatched bases: 3. From germline, CDR1 is MNHNS and CDR2 SASEGT. This CDR3 has 14 amino acids. The CDR3 region has the DNA TGTGCCAGCATAGGACTAGCGGCCACCGGGGAGCTGTTTTTT. This sequence encodes CASIGLAATGELFF.

V is TRBV19 and J is TRBJ1-6, with D hard to call. V shed 4 bases and J shed 4 bases, with 11 bases lying between them. The CDR3 totals 15 residues. Germline CDR1 reads LNHDA; CDR2 reads SQIVND (reference sequence). CDR3 sequence reads: CASSTDRWYNSPLHF. Here the CDR3 DNA reads TGTGCCAGTAGTACGGATAGGTGGTATAATTCACCCCTCCACTTT.

The chain is built from TRBV27 and TRBJ2-3; unclear D gene. Trimming pared 6 bases from V and 0 bases from J, leaving 7 bases between. The CDR3 is made up of 13 amino acids. Germline V gene sequence: CDR1 MNHEY, CDR2 SMNVEV (reference sequence). CDR3 amino acids: CASRQLSTDTQYF. DNA for the CDR3: TGTGCCAGCAGACAGCTCAGCACAGATACGCAGTATTTT.

A few counts support this clone. At the DNA level, this CDR3 is encoded by other sequences in the same sample as well. V gene TRBV18 combines with J gene TRBJ2-3; no firm D call. Trimming cost V 3 bases and J 3 bases, with 4 bases left between them. The CDR3 has 12 residues. Germline CDR1 is KGHSH and CDR2 is LQKENI. The CDR3 coding sequence is TGTGCCAGCTCACCGGGGACAGATACGCAGTATTTT. This sequence encodes CASSPGTDTQYF. Looking up the rest from reference TRBV18 and TRBJ2-3 gives the full variable domain: NAGVMQNPRHLVRRRGQEARLRCSPMKGHSHVYWYRQLPEEGLKFMVYLQKENIIDESGMPKERFSAEFPKEGPSILRIQQVVRGDSAAYFCASSPGTDTQYFGPGTRLTVL.

This chain connects TRBV5-6 to TRBJ2-7; 8 nucleotides match TRBD1. Trimming cost V 2 bases and J 6 bases; bases outside gene matches: 10. Germline lookup yields CDR1 SGHDT and CDR2 YYEEEE. The CDR3 consists of 15 residues. The CDR3, as DNA: TGTGCCAGCAGCTTACGGGACAGGACATTTGGCGAGCAGTACTTC. Its translation is CASSLRDRTFGEQYF.

Written as DNA, the CDR3 is TGTGCCAGCAGTTTACAGCCAGGGCGGTCTTCTGGGGCCAACGTCCTGACTTTC. This translates into CASSLQPGRSSGANVLTF. The rearrangement uses TRBV27 and TRBJ2-6, with a possible D match to TRBD1 (5 bases). From germline, CDR1 is MNHEY and CDR2 SMNVEV (reference sequence). V was trimmed by 2 bases and J by 1 base, leaving 15 bases between them. CDR3 length equals 18 residues.

The chain recombines TRBV29-1 with TRBJ2-1, with 12 bases aligning to TRBD2. The CDR3 runs to 14 residues. CDR1 is SQVTM, CDR2 ANQGSEA, per germline. After removal of 6 bases from V and 5 bases from J, the junction contained 5 bases not matched to a gene. CDR3 protein: CSVRRLAGDNEQFF. As DNA, the CDR3 is TGCAGCGTGCGCAGACTAGCGGGAGACAATGAGCAGTTCTTC.

The V and J genes are TRBV9 and TRBJ2-2, with TRBD1 matching over 9 bases. There are 15 residues in the CDR3. V lost 0 bases, J lost 7 bases, and 4 bases stayed unmatched. Germline V gives CDR1 SGDLS, CDR2 YYNGEE. The CDR3 DNA sequence: TGTGCCAGCAGCGTAGACAGGGGGCTGGTCGGGGAGCTGTTTTTT. Translated: CASSVDRGLVGELFF.

This sequence joins TRBV23-1 and TRBJ2-7; TRBD2 matches at 8 bases. TRBV23-1 is an open reading frame whose function is uncertain. Trimming removed 6 bases from V and 2 bases from J; junction bases left unmatched: 12. The CDR3 length is 16 residues. CDR3 nucleotides: TGCGCCAGCAGAGGGACTAGGGGGAGTGGGGCCTACGAGCAGTACTTC. This gives the protein CASRGTRGSGAYEQYF.

The chain joins TRBV5-4 to TRBJ2-5; TRBD2 matches 8 bases. Per the germline V gene, CDR1 is SGHNT and CDR2 is YYREEE (reference sequence). This CDR3 region has 17 residues. The V segment lost 4 bases and the J segment 1 base; nucleotides outside the gene matches: 12. The CDR3 coding sequence is TGTGCCAGCAGCACTGGGGGCGGGAGGCCTCCCCAAGAGACCCAGTACTTC. Translation: CASSTGGGRPPQETQYF.

V usage is TRBV9 and J usage is TRBJ2-7; 9 bases line up with TRBD2. There are 15 residues in the CDR3. The trim removed 9 bases at V and 7 bases at J, leaving 17 bases unmatched. Germline assignment: CDR1 SGDLS and CDR2 YYNGEE. The CDR3 loop reads CATRGLGLAGWEQYF. In DNA form, the CDR3 reads TGTGCCACCAGGGGTTTGGGACTAGCTGGATGGGAGCAGTACTTC.